These 25 T cell receptor beta chains originate from one sample sequenced in a study of blood T cell repertoires in COVID-19. Sequencing was performed with immunoSEQ multiplex PCR; in TCRdb, only in-frame clones are kept and a portion is missing. The data show more than 250,000 clones, with 80% to 90% seen just once and about 1.2% held by the top ten. What was sequenced was peripheral blood. The receptors come from a woman aged 45-65 years with acute or convalescent COVID-19.

This clone has a handful of counts. The CDR3 reads CASSLSQGAFYNEQFF. DNA of the CDR3: TGTGCCAGCAGCTTGTCCCAGGGGGCCTTCTACAATGAGCAGTTCTTC. This chain uses TRBV5-4 with TRBJ2-1; 8 bases fit TRBD1. J was trimmed by 3 bases and V by 1 base; bases with no gene match: 6. The CDR3 is 16 amino acids. Germline lookup yields CDR1 SGHNT and CDR2 YYREEE (reference sequence).

This sequence joins TRBV7-2 and TRBJ1-1, with D perhaps TRBD1 (6 bases). CDR3 size: 19 residues. CDR1 and CDR2 from the germline V gene are SGHTA and FQGNSA. Between the trimmed V and J ends, which lost 5 bases and 0 bases, there was a span of 25 bases. The CDR3 loop reads CASSPGTARRGGVNTEAFF. The CDR3 bases are TGTGCCAGCAGCCCAGGGACGGCTAGGAGGGGGGGTGTGAACACTGAAGCTTTCTTT.

This chain joins TRBV12-3 or TRBV12-4 and TRBJ1-5; D is unclear. The CDR3 sequence is 12 residues long. V lost 8 bases and J 7 bases, leaving 12 bases between the germline ends. The CDR3 DNA follows: TGTGCCAGCTCAGAGGGTTGGCAGCCCCAGCATTTT. Its protein product is CASSEGWQPQHF.

The V gene is TRBV30, the J gene TRBJ1-1, with TRBD1 matching over 8 bases. The CDR3 runs to 14 residues. The trim removed 0 bases at V and 1 base at J, leaving 1 base unmatched. CDR1 and CDR2 (germline): GTSNPN, SVGIG (reference sequence). The CDR3 is CAWSVGTGNTEAFF. In nucleotides, the CDR3 is TGTGCCTGGAGTGTTGGGACAGGGAACACTGAAGCTTTCTTT. The whole variable domain, filled in from reference TRBV30 and TRBJ1-1, reads SQTIHQWPATLVQPVGSPLSLECTVEGTSNPNLYWYRQAAGRGLQLLFYSVGIGQISSEVPQNLSASRPQDRQFILSSKKLLLSDSGFYLCAWSVGTGNTEAFFGQGTRLTVV.

The chain carries TRBV5-1 and TRBJ2-1, with 9 positions matching TRBD1. CDR3 size: 12 residues. Per the germline V gene, CDR1 is SGHRS and CDR2 is YFSETQ. The ends lost 4 bases at V and 12 bases at J; junction bases unmatched: 5. In DNA form, the CDR3 reads TGCGCCAGCAGCGCGGACAGGGGTCTGCAGTTCTTC. Amino acids: CASSADRGLQFF.

This clone was counted a single time. The rearrangement uses TRBV3-1 (or the pseudogene TRBV3-2) and TRBJ1-6; D is perhaps TRBD1 (5 bases). Germline V lookup: CDR1 LGHDT, CDR2 YNNKEL (reference sequence). The CDR3 length is 15 residues. Trimming removed 2 bases from V and 7 bases from J, with 12 bases in between. The CDR3 DNA sequence: TGTGCCAGCAGCCAAATCTACAGGTCCAATTCACCCCTCCACTTT. Translating it yields CASSQIYRSNSPLHF.

A single count supports this clone. The chain carries TRBV25-1 and TRBJ1-6, with a possible D match to TRBD1 (5 bases). The CDR3 sequence is 14 residues long. V was trimmed by 8 bases and J by 10 bases, leaving 18 bases between them. The germline gives CDR1 MGHDK, CDR2 SYGVNS. This CDR3 reads CASRTSRGSSPLHF. The CDR3 coding sequence is TGTGCCAGCCGAACCTCTAGGGGAAGCTCACCCCTCCACTTT.

J is TRBJ1-4 and V is TRBV28; D gene uncertain. The CDR3 extends over 12 amino acids. Germline CDR1 MDHEN, CDR2 SYDVKM. Trimming took 6 bases from V and 7 from J, leaving 9 bases between them. The CDR3 DNA reads as TGTGCCAGCAGCCCTTTCCGTGAAAAACTGTTTTTT. Its translation: CASSPFREKLFF.

The J gene is TRBJ1-1, the V gene TRBV29-1, with 7 bases matching TRBD1. This CDR3 contains 13 residues. Losses at the gene ends were 7 bases for V and 4 bases for J; bases not matched to a gene: 9. Germline lookup yields CDR1 SQVTM and CDR2 ANQGSEA. Written as DNA, the CDR3 is TGCAGCGCATCACGGGACAGAAGCACTGAAGCTTTCTTT. Protein: CSASRDRSTEAFF. Based on the CDR3 plus reference TRBV29-1 and TRBJ1-1, the full variable domain is SAVISQKPSRDICQRGTSLTIQCQVDSQVTMMFWYRQQPGQSLTLIATANQGSEATYESGFVIDKFPISRPNLTFSTLTVSNMSPEDSSIYLCSASRDRSTEAFFGQGTRLTVV.

This chain connects TRBV30 to TRBJ1-2; 8 nucleotides agree with TRBD1. With V trimmed by 2 bases and J by 8 bases, 7 bases remained unmatched. Germline CDR1 and CDR2: GTSNPN and SVGIG (reference sequence). The CDR3 consists of 13 residues. The CDR3 DNA reads TGTGCCTGGAGTATCGGACAGGGAGGCGGCTACACCTTC. Translation: CAWSIGQGGGYTF.

The table lists this clone with a few counts. V and J are TRBV15 and TRBJ2-1, with TRBD1 matching 7 bases. CDR3 size: 16 residues. Germline V gene data show CDR1 as LNHNV and CDR2 as YYDKDF (reference sequence). J gave up 6 bases and V 1 base, and 9 bases lay outside the gene matches. The CDR3 nucleotides are TGTGCCACCAGCAGAGCCCGGGACAGCCTCTTCAATGAGCAGTTCTTC. It translates to CATSRARDSLFNEQFF.

The chain is built from TRBV24-1 and TRBJ1-6; D is ambiguous. Trimming took off 8 bases at V and 18 bases at J, with 13 bases between the two ends. CDR3 length: 10 residues. Per germline, CDR1 KGHDR and CDR2 SFDVKD. CDR3 region: CATTPAETHF. CDR3 DNA sequence: TGTGCCACCACCCCGGCGGAGACCCACTTT.

DNA of the CDR3: TGTGCCAGCTCCCTCGGGGGTAAAAACATTCAGTACTTC. As protein: CASSLGGKNIQYF. J is TRBJ2-4 and V is TRBV18, with D perhaps TRBD2 (6 bases). The germline V gene encodes CDR1 KGHSH and CDR2 LQKENI. The CDR3 sequence is 13 residues long. Deletions cut 6 bases from V and 4 bases from J, with 10 bases between.

The J gene is TRBJ1-5, the V gene TRBV3-1 (or the pseudogene TRBV3-2); D might be TRBD1 (5 bases). This CDR3 has 13 amino acids. Germline V CDR1 and CDR2: LGHDT, YNNKEL (reference sequence). The V end lost 2 bases, the J end lost 10 bases, and 12 bases lay between the germline ends. CDR3 DNA sequence: TGTGCCAGCAGCCAAAGCCCGCAGGGACCCCAGCATTTT. Residues: CASSQSPQGPQHF.

The chain employs TRBV28 and TRBJ1-1; weak D call: TRBD1 (6 bases). CDR3 length: 13 amino acids. With 1 base removed from V and 11 bases from J, the gap between germline ends came to 14 bases. CDR1 MDHEN and CDR2 SYDVKM come from the germline V gene. CDR3 nucleotide sequence: TGTGCCAGCAGTTTATTATCCAGGGGCGACGCTTTCTTT. It codes for CASSLLSRGDAFF.

The J gene is TRBJ2-2, the V gene TRBV2; TRBD1 might be the D (5 bases). The CDR3 covers 14 residues. V gave up 6 bases and J gave up 4 bases, with 12 bases separating them. CDR1 is SNHLY and CDR2 is FYNNEI in the germline V gene. This chain's CDR3 is CASSPRTSTGELFF. Written as DNA, the CDR3 is TGTGCCAGCAGCCCCCGGACATCCACCGGGGAGCTGTTTTTT.

Comment on this clone: Other DNA sequences in this specimen translate into the identical CDR3. J is TRBJ1-2 and V is TRBV18; 7 nucleotides align to TRBD1. This CDR3 contains 13 residues. Germline V gives CDR1 KGHSH, CDR2 LQKENI. V gave up 6 bases and J gave up 8 bases; unmatched junction bases: 9. The CDR3 reads CASSPRQGEGYTF. Written as DNA, the CDR3 is TGTGCCAGCTCTCCCAGACAGGGTGAAGGCTACACCTTC.

This rearrangement joins TRBV15 to TRBJ1-2; perhaps TRBD1 as D (5 bases). Germline V gives CDR1 LNHNV, CDR2 YYDKDF (reference sequence). This CDR3 spans 13 amino acids. V was clipped by 3 bases and J by 7 bases, with 12 bases between them. The DNA of the CDR3 is TGTGCCACCAGCAGGGGGGAGGGGACTGGCTACACCTTC. Protein product: CATSRGEGTGYTF.

This chain links TRBV5-4 with TRBJ1-1; D is perhaps TRBD1 (5 bases). The CDR3 runs 14 residues. Trimming took off 0 bases at V and 3 bases at J, with 9 bases between the two ends. Germline CDR1 reads SGHNT; CDR2 reads YYREEE (reference sequence). In DNA form, the CDR3 reads TGTGCCAGCAGCTTGGGACAGATATACACTGAAGCTTTCTTT. The encoded protein is CASSLGQIYTEAFF.

The V and J genes are TRBV7-2 and TRBJ2-7; D is uncertain. Germline assignment: CDR1 SGHTA and CDR2 FQGNSA. CDR3 size: 13 residues. Trimming took 0 bases from V and 3 from J, leaving 6 bases between them. CDR3: CASSLATGYEQYF. CDR3 DNA sequence: TGTGCCAGCAGCTTAGCTACTGGCTACGAGCAGTACTTC.

This chain links TRBV5-1 with TRBJ2-3; 11 bases align to TRBD1. The J segment lost 4 bases and the V segment lost 4 bases, leaving 5 bases of the junction unmatched. Germline V gene lookup returns CDR1 SGHRS and CDR2 YFSETQ. The CDR3 consists of 15 residues. CDR3 nucleotides: TGCGCCAGCAGCCCCCCGGGACAGGGGGCAGATACGCAGTATTTT. It yields the protein CASSPPGQGADTQYF.

This chain links TRBV4-1 with TRBJ2-5; D possibly corresponds to TRBD2 (6 bases). V shed 7 bases and J shed 2 bases, with 20 bases lying between them. The CDR3 loop spans 16 amino acids. Germline CDR1 and CDR2: MGHRA and YSYEKL. This CDR3 is CASTLEPGSLQETQYF. DNA for the CDR3: TGCGCCAGCACCTTAGAACCCGGGAGCCTGCAAGAGACCCAGTACTTC.

The rearrangement joins TRBV4-1 to TRBJ2-1; D may be TRBD1 (6 bases). This CDR3 spans 17 amino acids. The germline CDR1 and CDR2 sequences are MGHRA and YSYEKL. V was clipped by 1 base and J by 5 bases, with 18 bases between them. The CDR3 loop reads CASSQGATGSSNNEQFF. The CDR3 coding sequence is TGCGCCAGCAGCCAAGGAGCAACAGGGTCATCCAACAATGAGCAGTTCTTC.

The chain carries TRBV14 and TRBJ2-5; 8 bases match TRBD1. Losses at the gene ends were 2 bases for V and 5 bases for J; bases not matched to a gene: 10. Per the germline V gene, CDR1 is SGHDN and CDR2 is FVKESK. CDR3 length: 16 residues. CDR3 loop: CASSQNLITGGETQYF. The CDR3 DNA is TGTGCCAGCAGCCAAAATCTCATCACAGGGGGGGAGACCCAGTACTTC.

This rearrangement joins TRBV19 to TRBJ2-1, with 9 bases that match TRBD2. CDR1 and CDR2 from the germline V gene are LNHDA and SQIVND (reference sequence). With 5 bases clipped from V and 4 bases from J, the junction kept 3 bases outside the gene matches. The length of the CDR3 is 14 residues. As DNA, the CDR3 is TGTGCCAGTAGTCTGCGGGAGGGATACAATGAGCAGTTCTTC. Amino acid sequence: CASSLREGYNEQFF. The complete variable domain, with remaining parts taken from reference TRBV19 and TRBJ2-1, reads DGGITQSPKYLFRKEGQNVTLSCEQNLNHDAMYWYRQDPGQGLRLIYYSQIVNDFQKGDIAEGYSVSREKKESFPLTVTSAQKNPTAFYLCASSLREGYNEQFFGPGTRLTVL.